These T cell receptor beta chains were read from a single sample in a study of cytomegalovirus exposure and HLA in healthy donors. Generated by immunoSEQ multiplex PCR, the TCRdb table keeps only in-frame clones and is missing some. The sample yields 50,000 to 65,000 clones, 95% seen once. Sequencing was performed on PBMCs. These receptors were collected from a woman between 18 and 29 years old in good health and CMV-seropositive. CDR3s include the opening cysteine and the closing phenylalanine or tryptophan. A D gene is named only where the DNA matches it firmly. Rows may omit the clone size; those that give it use once, few, many or a size class.

TRBV15,TRBJ1-4,TRBD1,-,CATSRGGTGPTNEKLFF,TGTGCCACCAGCAGGGGGGGGACAGGACCAACTAATGAAAAACTGTTTTTT
TRBV5-1,TRBJ1-6,-,-,CASRGGSPIPALHF,TGCGCCAGCAGGGGGGGGAGCCCCATTCCGGCCCTCCACTTT
TRBV5-1,TRBJ2-1,-,once,CASSLPSGEGEQFF,TGCGCCAGCAGCTTGCCGTCGGGAGAGGGTGAGCAGTTCTTC
TRBV28,TRBJ2-4,-,-,CASSLSRGLAKNIQYF,TGTGCCAGCAGTTTATCCCGAGGACTAGCCAAAAACATTCAGTACTTC
TRBV27,TRBJ2-7,-,-,CASSPEGLYEQYF,TGTGCCAGCAGTCCGGAGGGGCTCTACGAGCAGTACTTC
TRBV7-6,TRBJ2-3,TRBD2,-,CASSSQTIGTSGRRDTQYF,TGTGCCAGCAGCTCCCAAACGATCGGGACTAGCGGGAGACGTGATACGCAGTATTTT
TRBV4-2,TRBJ2-2,TRBD1,-,CASSPYRGPGELFF,TGTGCCAGCAGCCCCTACAGGGGGCCCGGGGAGCTGTTTTTT
TRBV2,TRBJ2-7,TRBD1,-,CASRGQGPYEQYF,TGTGCCAGCAGGGGACAGGGACCCTACGAGCAGTACTTC
TRBV19,TRBJ2-2,TRBD2,few,CASTLGGRYTGELFF,TGTGCCAGTACGCTGGGCGGGAGGTACACCGGGGAGCTGTTTTTT
TRBV19,TRBJ2-1,TRBD1,-,CASSNAGGNPHNEQFF,TGTGCCAGTAGTAATGCAGGGGGCAATCCCCACAATGAGCAGTTCTTC
TRBV7-7,TRBJ2-1,TRBD2,-,CASSRRLAVLNEQFF,TGTGCTAGCAGCCGTAGACTAGCGGTCCTCAATGAGCAGTTCTTC
TRBV18,TRBJ1-4,-,-,CASSRGSVANEKLFF,TGTGCCAGCTCCCGAGGGTCCGTGGCTAATGAAAAACTGTTTTTT
TRBV11-2,TRBJ1-4,-,-,CASSSPQGRIEKLFF,TGTGCCAGCAGCTCGCCTCAGGGGCGGATTGAAAAACTGTTTTTT
TRBV14,TRBJ1-3,-,-,CASSQFSTIYF,TGTGCCAGCAGCCAATTTAGCACCATATATTTT
TRBV28,TRBJ2-7,TRBD1,-,CASWGTAYYEQYF,TGTGCCAGTTGGGGGACAGCATATTACGAGCAGTACTTC
TRBV30,TRBJ1-2,TRBD1,-,CAWSRGGQGYGYTF,TGTGCCTGGAGCCGGGGGGGACAGGGCTATGGCTACACCTTC
TRBV5-1,TRBJ2-7,TRBD1,-,CASSLSQGPYEQYF,TGCGCCAGCAGCTTATCACAGGGGCCCTACGAGCAGTACTTC
TRBV10-1,TRBJ2-7,TRBD1,once,CASSLGGQGDEQYF,TGCGCCAGCTCTCTCGGAGGACAGGGGGACGAGCAGTACTTC
TRBV28,TRBJ2-1,TRBD1,-,CASRPRDRFSEQFF,TGTGCCAGCAGACCCCGGGACAGGTTCAGTGAGCAGTTCTTC
TRBV11-2,TRBJ2-1,-,-,CASSLLTYSYNEQFF,TGTGCCAGCAGCCTACTAACCTACTCCTACAATGAGCAGTTCTTC
TRBV27,TRBJ2-6,-,-,CASSQIPGANVLTF,TGTGCCAGCAGTCAAATCCCTGGGGCCAACGTCCTGACTTTC
TRBV6-6,TRBJ2-5,TRBD2,-,CASSPRGSGGGETQYF,TGTGCCAGCAGTCCTCGAGGCAGCGGGGGGGGAGAGACCCAGTACTTC
TRBV28,TRBJ1-2,TRBD1,once,CASRLGQGPSVFRF,TGTGCCAGCAGGTTGGGACAGGGCCCTTCCGTCTTCCGCTTC
TRBV7-9,TRBJ1-5,-,-,CASSWAPNQPQHF,TGTGCCAGCAGCTGGGCCCCAAATCAGCCCCAGCATTTT
TRBV9,TRBJ2-1,-,-,CASSTATTSYNEQFF,TGTGCCAGCAGCACCGCGACTACCTCCTACAATGAGCAGTTCTTC
TRBV9,TRBJ2-3,-,-,CASSVPGTDTQYF,TGTGCCAGCAGCGTTCCGGGCACAGATACGCAGTATTTT
TRBV2,TRBJ1-2,-,-,CASSDSVGYTF,TGTGCCAGCAGTGATTCAGTTGGCTACACCTTC
TRBV11-2,TRBJ2-1,-,-,CASSLARGTGNEQFF,TGTGCCAGCAGCTTAGCAAGGGGAACGGGCAATGAGCAGTTCTTC
TRBV7-2,TRBJ2-1,TRBD2,-,CASSLTRTSGHNEQFF,TGTGCCAGCAGCTTAACTAGGACTAGCGGACACAATGAGCAGTTCTTC
TRBV6-1,TRBJ2-3,-,once,CASSAKGSDTQYF,TGTGCCAGCAGTGCAAAGGGGTCAGATACGCAGTATTTT
TRBV30,TRBJ1-2,TRBD1,-,CAWSPLTGVYGYTF,TGTGCCTGGAGTCCCCTGACAGGGGTGTATGGCTACACCTTC
TRBV19,TRBJ1-1,-,once,CASSRAAPNTEAFF,TGTGCCAGTAGTAGGGCCGCCCCGAACACTGAAGCTTTCTTT
TRBV28,TRBJ2-5,TRBD2,-,CASSFPASGGERDQETQYF,TGTGCCAGCAGTTTCCCGGCTAGCGGGGGGGAAAGGGATCAAGAGACCCAGTACTTC
TRBV6-5,TRBJ1-1,-,-,CASSRGGGNTEAFF,TGTGCCAGCAGTCGAGGCGGGGGAAACACTGAAGCTTTCTTT
TRBV11-2,TRBJ2-3,TRBD2,once,CASSLLSGGASDTQYF,TGTGCCAGCAGCTTACTTAGCGGGGGGGCCTCTGATACGCAGTATTTT
TRBV7-7,TRBJ2-1,TRBD2,-,CASSSLAGGWNEQFF,TGTGCTAGCAGCTCTCTAGCGGGAGGGTGGAATGAGCAGTTCTTC
TRBV7-6,TRBJ2-5,TRBD2,-,CASSTSGTSSQETQYF,TGTGCCAGCAGCACTTCCGGGACTAGCTCACAAGAGACCCAGTACTTC
TRBV28,TRBJ2-7,TRBD1,-,CASSFRNGGDRRYEQYF,TGTGCCAGCAGTTTTAGGAACGGCGGGGACAGGAGATACGAGCAGTACTTC
TRBV7-2,TRBJ2-7,TRBD2,-,CASSRIAGDRLPYEQYF,TGTGCCAGCAGCCGAATAGCGGGGGATCGTTTACCCTACGAGCAGTACTTC
TRBV27,TRBJ1-5,TRBD1,-,CASSRIPGTGAGNQPQHF,TGTGCCAGCAGTAGAATTCCGGGGACAGGGGCGGGAAATCAGCCCCAGCATTTT
TRBV18,TRBJ1-4,-,-,CASSPRGGPGEKLFF,TGTGCCAGCTCACCACGAGGGGGACCCGGCGAAAAACTGTTTTTT
TRBV2,TRBJ2-7,-,-,CASSERQAYEQYF,TGTGCCAGCAGTGAAAGGCAGGCCTACGAGCAGTACTTC
TRBV30,TRBJ1-5,TRBD1,-,CACTDRVGQPQHF,TGTGCCTGCACAGACAGGGTAGGTCAGCCCCAGCATTTT